Listed below are T cell receptor beta chains from one sample, sequenced in a study of blood T cell repertoires in COVID-19. The method was immunoSEQ multiplex PCR; TCRdb's version includes in-frame clones alone and lacks a portion of them. This table has fewer than 250,000 clones, about 89% appearing once. Sequencing was performed on peripheral blood. The receptors derive from an older woman who had recovered from COVID-19. Both conserved end residues are part of each CDR3. D genes are given only for firm matches. Size values are once, few and many counts, or a class for expanded clones, and some rows have none.

J: TRBJ1-5
V: TRBV6-1
D: .
size: .
CDR3: CASSEQGTIPQHF
DNA: TGTGCCAGCAGTGAACAGGGGACTATACCCCAGCATTTT

J: TRBJ1-4
V: TRBV18
D: .
size: .
CDR3: CASSPPPGHEKLFF
DNA: TGTGCCAGCTCACCACCCCCAGGGCATGAAAAACTGTTTTTT

J: TRBJ1-5
V: TRBV7-2
D: .
size: .
CDR3: CASSPVGGRGQPQHF
DNA: TGTGCCAGCAGCCCGGTGGGGGGGCGAGGACAGCCCCAGCATTTT

J: TRBJ2-2
V: TRBV6-5
D: TRBD2
size: .
CDR3: CASRSMGGTGELFF
DNA: TGTGCCAGCAGATCAATGGGGGGGACCGGGGAGCTGTTTTTT

J: TRBJ2-7
V: TRBV18
D: .
size: .
CDR3: CASSPEMSGYEQYF
DNA: TGTGCCAGCTCACCAGAAATGTCGGGCTACGAGCAGTACTTC

J: TRBJ1-3
V: TRBV5-1
D: .
size: .
CDR3: CASSSELSGNTIYF
DNA: TGCGCCAGCAGCTCCGAGTTATCTGGAAACACCATATATTTT

J: TRBJ2-1
V: TRBV5-1
D: TRBD2
size: .
CDR3: CASSLAIAGAQASSYNEQFF
DNA: TGCGCCAGCAGCTTGGCGATAGCGGGGGCCCAAGCATCCTCCTACAATGAGCAGTTCTTC

J: TRBJ2-7
V: TRBV4-2
D: .
size: .
CDR3: CASSPRGHFYEQYF
DNA: TGTGCCAGCAGCCCCCGGGGACATTTCTACGAGCAGTACTTC

J: TRBJ1-2
V: TRBV29-1
D: .
size: once
CDR3: CSVGLTNYGYTF
DNA: TGCAGCGTCGGACTGACTAACTATGGCTACACCTTC

J: TRBJ1-6
V: TRBV5-1
D: .
size: .
CDR3: CASSLVQAASPLHF
DNA: TGCGCCAGCAGCTTGGTACAGGCCGCCTCACCCCTCCACTTT

J: TRBJ2-3
V: TRBV11-2
D: .
size: .
CDR3: CASSSSDTQYF
DNA: TGTGCCAGCAGCTCTTCAGATACGCAGTATTTT

J: TRBJ2-7
V: TRBV11-2
D: .
size: few
CDR3: CASSGVAGYEQYF
DNA: TGTGCCAGCAGCGGCGTGGCGGGCTACGAGCAGTACTTC

J: TRBJ1-2
V: TRBV7-9
D: TRBD1
size: .
CDR3: CASSPDRGGYGYTF
DNA: TGTGCCAGCAGCCCGGACAGGGGCGGCTATGGCTACACCTTC

J: TRBJ2-1
V: TRBV18
D: .
size: .
CDR3: CASSPTQIGGGSDEQFF
DNA: TGTGCCAGCTCACCTACCCAGATAGGGGGGGGGAGCGATGAGCAGTTCTTC

J: TRBJ2-2
V: TRBV11-3
D: .
size: .
CDR3: CASSPRTRGTGNTGELFF
DNA: TGTGCCAGCAGCCCTCGTACGAGGGGGACGGGGAACACCGGGGAGCTGTTTTTT

J: TRBJ2-5
V: TRBV19
D: .
size: .
CDR3: CASSQGLPGETQYF
DNA: TGTGCCAGTAGTCAGGGTCTCCCCGGGGAGACCCAGTACTTC

J: TRBJ2-7
V: TRBV19
D: TRBD1
size: few
CDR3: CASSDRDRGTYEQYF
DNA: TGTGCCAGTAGTGACCGGGACAGGGGCACCTACGAGCAGTACTTC